This TCR beta chain was sequenced for a study of OX40 agonist ivuxolimab in advanced cancers. Background on the study: Across the patients, intravenous ivuxolimab was delivered every 2 weeks at 0.01 to 10 mg/kg. Checkpoint inhibitors had been given previously to 40% of patients.

The V and J ends lost 1 base and 2 bases, in that order; junction bases with no gene match: 13. Per germline, CDR1 SGDLS and CDR2 YYNGEE. The CDR3 extends over 18 amino acids. TCRdb's table, derived via immunoSEQ multiplex PCR, lists solely in-frame clones and lacks some. Of about 68,000 clones in the sample, about 89% were seen once. This chain joins TRBV9 and TRBJ2-7, with 9 positions matching TRBD1. Material: CD4+ or CD8+ T cells sorted from blood, obtained in a trial of the OX40 agonist ivuxolimab. This clonotype was obtained from an adult with an advanced solid tumor such as melanoma, head and neck, liver or kidney cancer. The CDR3 DNA reads as TGTGCCAGCAGCGTATCAATCCCCGGGACAGGGAACCCCTACGAGCAGTACTTC. This encodes CASSVSIPGTGNPYEQYF.